The T cell receptor (beta chain) described here comes from a study of T cell responses to AZD1222 COVID-19 vaccine. Whole-study context: Analysis merged second doses at about 4 or about 12 weeks.

Concerning this clone: What it recognizes is unknown.

The V end was cut by 6 bases, the J end by 3 bases, with 15 bases between. The CDR3 length is 15 residues. Germline values: CDR1 SGHTA, CDR2 FQGNSA. Study-level results: Baseline seropositivity occurred in only a handful of AZD1222 recipients. White British ancestry dominated among donors, who included more females, and clonal diversity was possibly underestimated. Two AZD1222 doses significantly raised spike-specific TCR breadth and depth over controls.

Libraries were prepared by immunoSEQ multiplex PCR; TCRdb keeps only in-frame clonotypes and omits some of them. The data contain 68,000 or so clones, about three quarters of them singletons. This receptor was obtained from an adult in good health. The chain couples TRBV7-2 to TRBJ1-3; D might be TRBD1 (6 bases). Specimen: peripheral blood, collected on day 0 of AZD1222 vaccination. This CDR3 reads CASSPLWGRGNTIYF. CDR3 bases: TGTGCCAGCAGTCCCCTCTGGGGGCGTGGAAACACCATATATTTT.